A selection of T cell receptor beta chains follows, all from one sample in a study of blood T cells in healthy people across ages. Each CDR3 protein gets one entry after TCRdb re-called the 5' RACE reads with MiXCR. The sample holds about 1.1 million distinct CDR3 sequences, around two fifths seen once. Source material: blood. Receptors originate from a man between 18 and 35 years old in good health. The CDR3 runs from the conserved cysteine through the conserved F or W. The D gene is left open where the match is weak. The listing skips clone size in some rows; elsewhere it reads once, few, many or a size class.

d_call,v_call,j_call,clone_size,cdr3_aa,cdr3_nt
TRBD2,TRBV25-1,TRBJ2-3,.,CASSDLLERGGTDTQYF,TGTGCCAGCAGTGACCTACTCGAGCGGGGGGGCACAGATACGCAGTATTTT
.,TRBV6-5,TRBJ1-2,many,CASSNREGYTF,TGTGCCAGCAGTAACAGGGAGGGCTACACCTTC
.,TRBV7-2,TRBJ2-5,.,CVSSSLPGLNNEQYF,TGTGTCAGCAGCTCCCTGCCGGGGTTAAACAATGAGCAGTACTTC
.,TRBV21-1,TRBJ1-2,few,CASSHILTGTANYGYTF,TGTGCCAGCAGCCATATTCTAACCGGGACAGCTAACTATGGCTACACCTTC
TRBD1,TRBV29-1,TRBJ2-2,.,CSVGQGDTGELFF,TGCAGCGTTGGACAGGGGGACACCGGGGAGCTGTTTTTT
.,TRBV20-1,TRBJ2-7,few,CSARDIRDLSSYEQYF,TGCAGTGCTAGAGATATAAGGGATTTAAGCTCCTACGAGCAGTACTTC
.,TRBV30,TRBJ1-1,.,CAWRTGPTEAFF,TGTGCCTGGAGGACCGGGCCCACTGAAGCTTTCTTT
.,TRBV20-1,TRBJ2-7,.,CSASRGTAYNEQYF,TGCAGTGCTAGTAGGGGGACTGCGTACAATGAGCAGTACTTC
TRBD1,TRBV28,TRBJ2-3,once,CASSLSGQGVYDTQYF,TGTGCCAGCAGCCTCTCGGGACAGGGGGTATACGATACGCAGTATTTT
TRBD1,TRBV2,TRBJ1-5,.,CASSEAPHRQGQGNQPQHF,TGTGCCAGCAGTGAAGCTCCCCACCGACAGGGGCAGGGCAATCAGCCCCAGCATTTT
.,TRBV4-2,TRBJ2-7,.,CASSPRGSGYEQYF,TGTGCCAGCAGCCCCCGTGGCAGTGGGTACGAGCAGTACTTC
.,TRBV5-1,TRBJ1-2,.,CASSDDMVGGYGHTF,TGCGCCAGCAGCGACGACATGGTAGGCGGATATGGCCACACCTTC
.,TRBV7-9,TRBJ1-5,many,CASSLIDGWYSNQPQHF,TGTGCCAGCAGCTTAATAGATGGTTGGTATAGCAATCAGCCCCAGCATTTT
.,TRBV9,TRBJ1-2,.,CASSGGGTYGYTF,TGTGCCAGCAGCGGCGGGGGGACCTATGGCTACACCTTC
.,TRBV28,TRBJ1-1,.,CASSPHRGQKNTEAFF,TGTGCCAGCAGTCCCCACCGCGGACAGAAGAACACTGAAGCTTTCTTT
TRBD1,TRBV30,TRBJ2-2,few,CAWQGQGYTGELFF,TGTGCCTGGCAGGGACAGGGCTACACCGGGGAGCTGTTTTTT
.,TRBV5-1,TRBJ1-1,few,CASSPRSGWNTEAFF,TGCGCCAGCAGCCCACGTTCAGGGTGGAACACTGAAGCTTTCTTT
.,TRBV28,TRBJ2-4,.,CASSSPGEARGKNIQYF,TGTGCCAGCAGTTCCCCAGGGGAGGCGAGGGGCAAAAACATTCAGTACTTC
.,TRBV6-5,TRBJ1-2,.,CASSYGSARGLGGYTF,TGTGCCAGCAGTTACGGGTCGGCCCGGGGGTTGGGTGGCTACACCTTC
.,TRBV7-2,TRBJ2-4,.,CASSPWGFEDKNIQYF,TGTGCCAGCAGCCCTTGGGGTTTCGAGGACAAAAACATTCAGTACTTC
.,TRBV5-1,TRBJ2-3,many,CASRARESTDTQYF,TGCGCCAGCAGGGCGCGGGAAAGCACAGATACGCAGTATTTT
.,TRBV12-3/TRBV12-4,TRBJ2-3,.,CASSLFDTDTQYF,TGTGCCAGCAGTTTATTCGACACAGATACGCAGTATTTT
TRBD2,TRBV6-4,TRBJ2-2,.,CASSKNPGGTGELFF,TGTGCCAGCTCTAAGAATCCGGGGGGCACCGGGGAGCTGTTTTTT
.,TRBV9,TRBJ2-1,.,CASSVWGAPEQFF,TGTGCCAGCAGCGTTTGGGGGGCCCCTGAGCAGTTCTTC
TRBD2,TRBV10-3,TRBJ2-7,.,CATGLAGGRSSYEQYF,TGTGCCACCGGACTAGCGGGGGGTCGAAGCTCCTACGAGCAGTACTTC
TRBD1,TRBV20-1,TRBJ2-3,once,CSTRDSQGQGTDTQYF,TGCAGTACTAGAGATTCACAGGGGCAGGGGACAGATACGCAGTATTTT
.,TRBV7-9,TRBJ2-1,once,CASSLGEGPTYEQFF,TGTGCCAGCAGCTTAGGAGAGGGCCCCACCTACGAGCAGTTCTTC
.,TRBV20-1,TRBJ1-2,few,CSARASWVVPYGYTF,TGCAGTGCTAGAGCCTCTTGGGTAGTACCCTATGGCTACACCTTC
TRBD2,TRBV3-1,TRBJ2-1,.,CASSGLAGDLNEQIF,TGTGCCAGCAGTGGACTAGCGGGGGATTTGAATGAGCAGATCTTC
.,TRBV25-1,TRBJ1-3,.,CASSESDRVSGNTIYF,TGTGCCAGCAGTGAGTCGGACAGAGTCTCTGGAAACACCATATATTTT
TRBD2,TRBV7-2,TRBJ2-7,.,CASSASSGSYNEQYF,TGTGCCAGCAGCGCCTCTAGCGGCTCCTACAATGAGCAGTACTTC
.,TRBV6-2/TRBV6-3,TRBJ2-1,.,CASTLAGIYNEQFF,TGTGCCAGCACTCTAGCCGGAATCTACAATGAGCAGTTCTTC
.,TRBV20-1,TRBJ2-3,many,CSARDGGSTDTQYF,TGCAGTGCTAGAGATGGCGGTAGCACAGATACGCAGTATTTT
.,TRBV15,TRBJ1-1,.,CATRSSQDNTEAFF,TGTGCCACCAGAAGTTCACAGGACAACACTGAAGCTTTCTTT
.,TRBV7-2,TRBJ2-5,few,CASSLDQGKETQYF,TGTGCCAGCAGCTTAGACCAGGGGAAAGAGACCCAGTACTTC
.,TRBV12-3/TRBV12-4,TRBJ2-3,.,CASSSVSDTQYF,TGTGCCAGCAGCTCCGTTAGCGATACGCAGTATTTT
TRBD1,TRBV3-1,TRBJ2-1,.,CASSQDPGQESVEETQFF,TGTGCCAGCAGCCAAGATCCAGGACAGGAATCGGTCGAAGAGACCCAGTTCTTC
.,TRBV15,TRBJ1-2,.,CATSRDPNYGYTF,TGTGCCACCAGCAGAGATCCAAACTATGGCTACACCTTC
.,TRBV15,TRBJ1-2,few,CATHSSKVEGYGYTF,TGTGCCACCCATAGCTCTAAAGTGGAGGGGTATGGCTACACCTTC
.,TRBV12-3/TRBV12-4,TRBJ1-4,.,CASAPGANEKLFF,TGTGCCAGCGCCCCTGGGGCTAATGAAAAACTGTTTTTT
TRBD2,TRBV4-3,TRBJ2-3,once,CASSRGLAGERNTQYF,TGCGCCAGCAGCCGGGGACTAGCGGGGGAGAGGAATACGCAGTATTTT
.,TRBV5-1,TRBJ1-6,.,CASSIRRESYNSPLHF,TGCGCCAGCAGCATTCGTAGGGAGTCCTATAATTCACCCCTCCACTTT
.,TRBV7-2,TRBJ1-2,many,CASSLAGAYGYTF,TGTGCCAGCAGTTTAGCTGGAGCCTATGGCTACACCTTC
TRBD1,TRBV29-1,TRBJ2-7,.,CSVATGEYEQYF,TGCAGCGTTGCAACAGGGGAATACGAGCAGTACTTC
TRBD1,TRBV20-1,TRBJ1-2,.,CSARPTGKHGYTF,TGCAGTGCTCGCCCGACAGGGAAGCATGGCTACACCTTC
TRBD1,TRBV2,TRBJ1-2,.,CASSEDWTGKNGYTF,TGTGCCAGCAGTGAAGACTGGACAGGGAAGAATGGCTACACCTTC
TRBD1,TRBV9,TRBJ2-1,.,CASSPRVDDRGINEQFF,TGTGCCAGCAGCCCCAGGGTAGACGACAGGGGAATCAATGAGCAGTTCTTC
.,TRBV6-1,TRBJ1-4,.,CASSEMGGKLFF,TGTGCCAGCAGTGAAATGGGAGGAAAACTGTTTTTT
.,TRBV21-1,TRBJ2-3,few,CASSKALARDPRYTQYF,TGTGCCAGCAGCAAGGCGTTGGCGAGGGACCCCAGATACACGCAGTATTTT
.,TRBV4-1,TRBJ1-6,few,CASSQDLSGQTYNSPLHF,TGCGCCAGCAGCCAAGATCTTAGCGGACAGACATATAATTCACCCCTCCACTTT
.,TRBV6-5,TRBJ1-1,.,CASSRQERGTEAFF,TGTGCCAGCAGTCGACAGGAGAGAGGCACTGAAGCTTTCTTT
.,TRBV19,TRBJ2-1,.,CASSIRRASYNEQFF,TGTGCCAGTAGTATTAGAAGGGCGTCGTACAATGAGCAGTTCTTC
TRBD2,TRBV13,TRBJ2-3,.,CASSPKTSGGDTQYF,TGTGCCAGCAGCCCCAAGACTAGCGGGGGGGATACGCAGTATTTT
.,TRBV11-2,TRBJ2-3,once,CASSGGPEIIQGTDTQYF,TGTGCCAGCAGCGGGGGCCCAGAAATTATCCAGGGCACAGATACGCAGTATTTT
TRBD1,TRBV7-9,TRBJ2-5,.,CASSEDREQETQYF,TGTGCCAGCAGCGAAGACAGGGAGCAAGAGACCCAGTACTTC